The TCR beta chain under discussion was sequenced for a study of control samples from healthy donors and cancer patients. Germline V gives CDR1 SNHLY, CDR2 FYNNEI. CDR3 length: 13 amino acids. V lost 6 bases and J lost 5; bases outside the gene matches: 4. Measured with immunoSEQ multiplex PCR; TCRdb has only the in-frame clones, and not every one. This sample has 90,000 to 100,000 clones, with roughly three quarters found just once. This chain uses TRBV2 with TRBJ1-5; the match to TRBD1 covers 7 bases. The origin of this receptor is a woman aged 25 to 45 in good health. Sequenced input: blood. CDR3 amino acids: CASRGTGDQPQHF. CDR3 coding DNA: TGTGCCAGCAGGGGAACAGGGGATCAGCCCCAGCATTTT.